One and the same sample provided the 28 T cell receptor beta chains below, sequenced in a study of T-cell reconstitution after alpha-beta-depleted transplantation in children. Preparation of the TCRbeta library used unique molecular identifiers. Each CDR3 protein gets one entry after TCRdb re-called the PCR reads with MiXCR. Of about 250,000 distinct CDR3 sequences detected, about 24% appear once; the ten largest clones hold under 5.5%. The specimen comprised PBMCs, mostly from graft donor cells, sampled 360 days after TCRalphabeta/CD19-depleted stem cell transplant. The receptor set was obtained from a female patient aged 2 to 10 who had a stem cell transplant for congenital amegakaryocytic thrombocytopenia, so the T cells may come from the graft donor.

The rearrangement joins TRBV20-1 to TRBJ2-5; 11 nucleotides agree with TRBD2. CDR1 and CDR2 (germline): DFQATT, SNEGSKA (reference sequence). The junction had 12 bases not matched to a gene; V was cut back by 1 base and J by 8 bases. The CDR3 has 16 amino acids. The CDR3 sequence is CSARADSGRGKRTQYF. In DNA form, the CDR3 reads TGCAGTGCTAGAGCAGATAGCGGGAGGGGGAAGAGAACCCAGTACTTC.

The chain links TRBV12-3 or TRBV12-4 to TRBJ2-5; D unresolved. CDR3 length: 13 amino acids. V dropped 4 bases and J dropped 2 bases, with 8 bases sitting between them. CDR3 loop: CASSWSGQETQYF. CDR3 sequence (DNA): TGTGCCAGCAGTTGGTCCGGGCAAGAGACCCAGTACTTC.

This rearrangement joins TRBV29-1 to TRBJ2-5; TRBD1 agrees at 12 bases. Losses at the gene ends were 5 bases for V and 4 bases for J; bases not matched to a gene: 11. This CDR3 contains 16 residues. Germline-derived CDR1 and CDR2 are SQVTM and ANQGSEA. The CDR3 region is CSVSYFRDRGRETQYF. The CDR3 nucleotides are TGCAGCGTTTCTTACTTCCGGGACAGGGGGCGAGAGACCCAGTACTTC.

The chain joins TRBV9 to TRBJ2-3; TRBD1 might be the D (6 bases). Deletions cut 4 bases from V and 2 bases from J, with 17 bases between. From germline, CDR1 is SGDLS and CDR2 YYNGEE. This CDR3 has 16 residues. The CDR3 coding sequence is TGTGCCAGCAGCCTATTCGCGGCAGGGGACACAGATACGCAGTATTTT. It translates to CASSLFAAGDTDTQYF.

The chain carries TRBV4-1 and TRBJ2-5; 10 bases line up with TRBD1. The CDR3 spans 18 residues. Germline lookup yields CDR1 MGHRA and CDR2 YSYEKL. After removal of 0 bases from V and 3 bases from J, the junction contained 10 bases not matched to a gene. Here the CDR3 DNA reads TGCGCCAGCAGCCAAGAACTCAGGGGACAGGGGCTGGAAGAGACCCAGTACTTC. Its protein is CASSQELRGQGLEETQYF.

The chain couples TRBV7-8 to TRBJ2-3; D remains unclear. The V end was cut by 1 base, the J end by 3 bases, with 14 bases between. CDR1 and CDR2 (germline): SGHVS, FQNEAQ. CDR3 length equals 16 residues. The CDR3 region has the DNA TGTGCCAGCAGCTTAGGATCACTGGGGTGGACAGATACGCAGTATTTT. This translates into CASSLGSLGWTDTQYF.

This clonotype was seen only a few times. The chain has TRBV7-3 and TRBJ2-3; 7 nucleotides match TRBD1. J was trimmed by 9 bases and V by 0 bases; bases with no gene match: 6. CDR3 length: 14 residues. CDR1 is SGHTA and CDR2 is FQGTGA in the germline V gene. The CDR3 region has the DNA TGTGCCAGCAGCTTAACCCCGGGACAGCAAACGCAGTATTTT. The encoded protein is CASSLTPGQQTQYF.

This clonotype has only a few counts. The rearrangement links TRBV3-1 to TRBJ1-1; D is perhaps TRBD1 (5 bases). The CDR3 is 18 residues long. Trimming removed 0 bases at V and 1 base at J, with 18 bases between. Germline lookup yields CDR1 LGHDT and CDR2 YNNKEL (reference sequence). CDR3 sequence reads: CASSQEGEWRGQNTEAFF. The CDR3, as DNA: TGTGCCAGCAGCCAAGAGGGCGAATGGAGGGGCCAGAACACTGAAGCTTTCTTT.

The sample holds many counts of this clonotype. The chain employs TRBV2 and TRBJ2-3; D gene ambiguous. Trimming shortened V by 2 bases and J by 3 bases, and 6 bases separated the two germline ends. CDR3 size: 13 residues. Per germline, CDR1 SNHLY and CDR2 FYNNEI. CDR3 nucleotides: TGTGCCAGCAGTGAAACAGAGACAGATACGCAGTATTTT. This translates into CASSETETDTQYF.

This chain links TRBV20-1 with TRBJ2-3; weak D call: TRBD2 (6 bases). Per germline, CDR1 DFQATT and CDR2 SNEGSKA (reference sequence). This CDR3 spans 18 amino acids. Trimming left V 0 bases short and J 4 bases short, with 23 bases between. CDR3 DNA sequence: TGCAGTGCTAGAGATTGGGAGACAGTGCGGGAAGTCTCAGATACGCAGTATTTT. It specifies CSARDWETVREVSDTQYF.

On this clonotype: A much larger clone differs from this one at a single base, so this may be a read error. V is TRBV28 and J is TRBJ2-3; D unclear. This CDR3 has 17 amino acids. Germline V CDR1 and CDR2: MDHEN, SYDVKM. The CDR3: CASSLALILGNTDTHYF. In DNA form, the CDR3 reads TGTGCCAGCAGTTTAGCCCTCATATTGGGGAACACAGATACGCACTATTTT.

This clonotype was recorded at least ten times. This CDR3 is CASATGFYEQFF. The CDR3, as DNA: TGTGCCAGCGCCACCGGTTTTTATGAGCAGTTCTTC. The V gene is TRBV7-9, the J gene TRBJ2-1; D is uncertain. CDR3 size: 12 residues. Germline V lookup: CDR1 SEHNR, CDR2 FQNEAQ (reference sequence). Trimming took off 8 bases at V and 8 bases at J, with 13 bases between the two ends.

This clonotype was recorded many times. This rearrangement joins TRBV3-1 to TRBJ2-3, with D hard to call. Germline CDR1 is LGHDT and CDR2 is YNNKEL (reference sequence). With 6 bases removed from V and 2 bases from J, the gap between germline ends came to 15 bases. The CDR3 is made up of 15 amino acids. The CDR3 protein is CASSRKLDFTDTQYF. The CDR3 DNA follows: TGTGCCAGCAGTCGTAAGCTGGATTTCACAGATACGCAGTATTTT.

This rearrangement joins TRBV20-1 to TRBJ1-1; 7 bases match TRBD1. The CDR3 has 13 amino acids. Germline CDR1 and CDR2: DFQATT and SNEGSKA (reference sequence). With V trimmed by 3 bases and J by 4 bases, 5 bases remained unmatched. DNA of the CDR3: TGCAGTGCTAGTGTCTCAGGGGGCACTGAAGCTTTCTTT. This gives the protein CSASVSGGTEAFF.

This clonotype occurred once. The rearrangement uses TRBV18 and TRBJ2-4; 8 bases match TRBD1. This CDR3 region has 15 residues. V trimming: 6 bases; J trimming: 4 bases; junction bases outside the gene matches: 8. The germline gives CDR1 KGHSH, CDR2 LQKENI. The CDR3 DNA is TGTGCCAGCTCCGGTCGACAGGGGAAGAAAAACATTCAGTACTTC. Amino acid sequence: CASSGRQGKKNIQYF.

The chain has TRBV27 and TRBJ1-6; maybe TRBD1 (5 bases). V dropped 5 bases and J dropped 6 bases, with 23 bases sitting between them. This CDR3 comprises 18 residues. CDR1 and CDR2 (germline): MNHEY, SMNVEV (reference sequence). The CDR3 region has the DNA TGTGCCAGCAGTGCGTCCTGGGACGACCCCTGGCGTAATTCACCCCTCCACTTT. Its protein is CASSASWDDPWRNSPLHF.

The chain links TRBV5-1 to TRBJ1-2, with D possibly TRBD1 on 5 matching bases. The germline CDR1 and CDR2 sequences are SGHRS and YFSETQ. CDR3 length equals 14 residues. V lost 4 bases and J lost 0, with 10 bases in between. CDR3 sequence (DNA): TGCGCCAGCAGCGACAGCCCTTCTAACTATGGCTACACCTTC. Residues: CASSDSPSNYGYTF.

This clonotype appeared a few times. The CDR3 nucleotides are TGTGCCAGCAGCCCGCTGGGACAGGGGAGGTTGGATACGCAGTATTTT. Translation gives CASSPLGQGRLDTQYF. This chain joins TRBV7-2 and TRBJ2-3; 10 bases agree with TRBD1. V was clipped by 5 bases and J by 6 bases; unmatched bases: 11. The CDR3 has 16 amino acids. The germline CDR1 and CDR2 sequences are SGHTA and FQGNSA.

This clonotype was observed at least ten times. The genes are TRBV4-2 and TRBJ2-1; 10 bases map to TRBD2. Looked up from germline, CDR1 is LGHNA and CDR2 is YNFKEQ. There are 18 residues in the CDR3. V gave up 4 bases and J gave up 5 bases; unmatched junction bases: 14. The CDR3 region is CASSPGRDSGRPHNEQFF. CDR3 nucleotides: TGTGCCAGCAGCCCGGGCCGTGATAGCGGGAGGCCGCACAATGAGCAGTTCTTC.

This clonotype was counted a few times. The chain recombines TRBV20-1 with TRBJ2-7, with unresolved D. V was trimmed by 6 bases and J by 0 bases, leaving 3 bases between them. The CDR3 is made up of 10 amino acids. Germline V gene sequence: CDR1 DFQATT, CDR2 SNEGSKA (reference sequence). CDR3: CSAASYEQYF. Written as DNA, the CDR3 is TGCAGTGCCGCCTCCTACGAGCAGTACTTC.

This clonotype was recorded at least ten times. The chain employs TRBV5-1 and TRBJ1-1; possibly TRBD1 for D (5 bases). This CDR3 comprises 14 residues. V lost 1 base and J 1 base, leaving 8 bases between the germline ends. Per the germline V gene, CDR1 is SGHRS and CDR2 is YFSETQ. The CDR3 sequence: CASSLSQGNTEAFF. DNA for the CDR3: TGCGCCAGCAGCTTGAGCCAGGGGAACACTGAAGCTTTCTTT. The variable domain in full, completed from reference TRBV5-1 and TRBJ1-1, reads KAGVTQTPRYLIKTRGQQVTLSCSPISGHRSVSWYQQTPGQGLQFLFEYFSETQRNKGNFPGRFSGRQFSNSRSEMNVSTLELGDSALYLCASSLSQGNTEAFFGQGTRLTVV.

The rearrangement links TRBV27 to TRBJ1-3; D possibly corresponds to TRBD1 (6 bases). CDR1 and CDR2 (germline): MNHEY, SMNVEV (reference sequence). CDR3 length equals 18 residues. The V end was cut by 6 bases, the J end by 0 bases, with 21 bases between. The CDR3 DNA sequence: TGTGCCAGCAGCCATGACAGGAGGCCTATCCTCTCTGGAAACACCATATATTTT. As protein: CASSHDRRPILSGNTIYF.

This clonotype was seen repeatedly, ten times or more. The chain recombines TRBV5-1 with TRBJ1-5; possibly TRBD1 for D (5 bases). Trimming shortened V by 0 bases and J by 0 bases, and 10 bases separated the two germline ends. From germline, CDR1 is SGHRS and CDR2 YFSETQ. This CDR3 region has 16 residues. CDR3 nucleotide sequence: TGCGCCAGCAGCTTGGCCCCGCAGGGTAGCAATCAGCCCCAGCATTTT. Amino acid sequence: CASSLAPQGSNQPQHF.

This clonotype was observed at least ten times. The chain combines TRBV4-3 with TRBJ2-3, with 12 bases identical to TRBD2. In germline, CDR1 is LGHNA, CDR2 YSLEER. Trimming removed 2 bases from V and 9 bases from J; junction bases left unmatched: 3. The CDR3 runs 14 residues. CDR3 sequence: CASSQRLAGVTQYF. The CDR3 DNA reads as TGCGCCAGCAGCCAACGACTAGCGGGAGTGACGCAGTATTTT.

There are a few counts of this clonotype. V is TRBV3-1 and J is TRBJ2-5; tentatively, D is TRBD1 or TRBD2 (5 bases each). Germline V gene lookup returns CDR1 LGHDT and CDR2 YNNKEL (reference sequence). The CDR3 is 14 amino acids. V dropped 4 bases and J dropped 1 base, with 10 bases sitting between them. CDR3 in amino acids: CASSPRDAQETQYF. CDR3 DNA: TGTGCCAGCAGCCCTCGGGACGCCCAAGAGACCCAGTACTTC.

This clonotype has just a few counts. The V call is TRBV20-1, the J call TRBJ1-1; D gene unclear. In germline, CDR1 is DFQATT, CDR2 SNEGSKA (reference sequence). V was shortened by 7 bases and J by 1 base, with 7 bases between the two germline ends. CDR3 length: 11 residues. The CDR3 protein is CSGRRNTEAFF. CDR3 DNA sequence: TGCAGTGGAAGGAGGAACACTGAAGCTTTCTTT.

This clonotype was observed many times. The chain combines TRBV12-3 or TRBV12-4 with TRBJ2-1; 8 bases are shared with TRBD2. Unmatched junction bases numbered 7, after V lost 6 bases and J lost 9 bases. The CDR3 spans 13 residues. The DNA for the CDR3 is TGTGCCAGCAGGATGGGCGGGGGGAGTGAGCAGTTCTTC. Its translation: CASRMGGGSEQFF.

The chain has TRBV20-1 and TRBJ2-3; D perhaps matches TRBD2 (6 bases). CDR1 and CDR2 (germline): DFQATT, SNEGSKA (reference sequence). The CDR3 consists of 15 residues. Trimming pared 6 bases from V and 2 bases from J, leaving 18 bases between. The CDR3 spells CSAQTAGRATDTQYF. The CDR3, as DNA: TGCAGTGCCCAGACTGCGGGACGTGCCACAGATACGCAGTATTTT.